There are a few counts of the clone carrying this TCR beta chain. As yet, its antigen is unknown. Healthy Caucasians made up all donors. The CDR3 loop spans 14 amino acids. The data belong to a study of identical twins. Points from the study as a whole: Insertions were reduced in abundant cord blood beta clonotypes but not in memory repertoires. Cross-sectional statistical analysis, not tracking of the same donors, underpinned the conclusions.

One entry per CDR3 protein results from TCRdb running MiXCR on the 5' RACE reads. This table has roughly 1.6 million distinct CDR3 sequences, about 32% appearing once. This chain uses TRBV12-3 or TRBV12-4 with TRBJ2-4; possible D gene TRBD1, 6 bases. The end of the DNA fits TRBJ2-7 better, so the J call may be wrong. The sample was cord blood. The source of this sequence is a newborn girl in good health. The CDR3 DNA reads as TGTGCCAGCAGCCGGACAGAGACGACCTACGAGCAGTACTTC. It encodes CASSRTETTYEQYF.